Below are 9 T cell receptor beta chains sequenced from a single sample in a study of blood T cell repertoires in COVID-19. Data came from immunoSEQ multiplex PCR; TCRdb stores just in-frame clones and leaves some out. The table lists 330,000 or so clones, roughly 87% of them singletons. The sample comprised peripheral blood. The receptors derive from a man aged 25-45 years with COVID-19, enrolled during active disease.

This clone came up once. The gene calls are TRBV6-1 and TRBJ2-2; no firm D call. The CDR3 contains 16 residues. The ends were cut back, 2 bases at V and 0 bases at J, with 10 bases in the middle. Germline CDR1 is MNHNS and CDR2 is SASEGT. The CDR3 region has the DNA TGTGCCAGCAGTGAATACTTCGCGTCGAACACCGGGGAGCTGTTTTTT. It yields the protein CASSEYFASNTGELFF.

J is TRBJ2-6 and V is TRBV27; D unresolved. The germline CDR1 and CDR2 sequences are MNHEY and SMNVEV (reference sequence). Trimming took 8 bases from V and 0 from J, leaving 11 bases between them. The CDR3 totals 15 residues. CDR3 DNA: TGTGCCAGCGGAACAGATTTCTCTGGGGCCAACGTCCTGACTTTC. It translates to CASGTDFSGANVLTF.

The chain links TRBV18 to TRBJ2-1; 10 bases agree with TRBD2. V trimming: 3 bases; J trimming: 5 bases; junction bases outside the gene matches: 13. The CDR3 covers 18 residues. Per germline, CDR1 KGHSH and CDR2 LQKENI. Here the CDR3 DNA reads TGTGCCAGCTCACCTCAAGAGGGGAGCGGGAGGGGTCACAATGAGCAGTTCTTC. This sequence encodes CASSPQEGSGRGHNEQFF.

The V call is TRBV28, the J call TRBJ1-2; no reliable D call. The CDR3 covers 14 residues. CDR1 and CDR2 from the germline V gene are MDHEN and SYDVKM. The V end was cut by 6 bases, the J end by 0 bases, with 11 bases between. The CDR3 is CASSPHRANYGYTF. The CDR3 DNA is TGTGCCAGCAGCCCCCATAGAGCTAACTATGGCTACACCTTC.

The chain couples TRBV19 to TRBJ1-2; 7 bases are shared with TRBD1. There are 15 residues in the CDR3. V dropped 7 bases and J dropped 2; count of bases not matched to a gene: 10. Germline CDR1 LNHDA, CDR2 SQIVND (reference sequence). In nucleotides, the CDR3 is TGTGCCAGTACCCACCAGGGGGGCTGGAACTATGGCTACACCTTC. Translated, it gives CASTHQGGWNYGYTF.

V usage is TRBV4-3 and J usage is TRBJ1-2; D gene unclear. V was trimmed by 1 base and J by 5 bases, leaving 11 bases between them. In germline, CDR1 is LGHNA, CDR2 YSLEER. The CDR3 has 14 residues. This CDR3 is CASSQVPGAYGYTF. In DNA form, the CDR3 reads TGCGCCAGCAGCCAAGTCCCGGGAGCATATGGCTACACCTTC.

The chain is built from TRBV7-8 and TRBJ2-7; D is perhaps TRBD2 (5 bases). Germline V gives CDR1 SGHVS, CDR2 FQNEAQ. The CDR3 covers 18 residues. Trimming removed 2 bases at V and 3 bases at J, with 23 bases between. Here the CDR3 reads CASSLPKGGGNSYYEQYF. The CDR3 coding sequence is TGTGCCAGCAGCTTACCGAAAGGTGGAGGAAATTCGTACTACGAGCAGTACTTC.

The chain carries TRBV28 and TRBJ1-2; maybe TRBD1 (6 bases). The CDR3 is 12 amino acids. The germline V and J ends were trimmed by 5 bases and 4 bases, with 8 bases remaining between them. Germline V gene sequence: CDR1 MDHEN, CDR2 SYDVKM. The CDR3 region has the DNA TGTGCCAGCAGTAAGGACAGCTATGGCTACACCTTC. Amino acid sequence: CASSKDSYGYTF.

This sequence joins TRBV27 and TRBJ2-7, with 7 bases identical to TRBD1. With V trimmed by 6 bases and J by 3 bases, 2 bases remained unmatched. Germline V gene data show CDR1 as MNHEY and CDR2 as SMNVEV (reference sequence). CDR3 length: 12 amino acids. CDR3 protein: CASRTGFYEQYF. CDR3 in DNA: TGTGCCAGCAGGACAGGGTTCTACGAGCAGTACTTC.